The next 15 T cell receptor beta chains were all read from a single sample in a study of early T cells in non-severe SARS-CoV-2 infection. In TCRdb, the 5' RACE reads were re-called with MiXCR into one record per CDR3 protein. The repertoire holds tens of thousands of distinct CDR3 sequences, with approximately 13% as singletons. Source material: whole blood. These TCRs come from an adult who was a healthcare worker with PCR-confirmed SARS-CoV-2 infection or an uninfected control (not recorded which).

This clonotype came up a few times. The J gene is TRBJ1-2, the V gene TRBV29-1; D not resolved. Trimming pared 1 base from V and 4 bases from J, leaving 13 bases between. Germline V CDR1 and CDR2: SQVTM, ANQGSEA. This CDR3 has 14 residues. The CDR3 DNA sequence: TGCAGCGTTGAAGCGCTTCAGCAGACCTATGGCTACACCTTC. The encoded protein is CSVEALQQTYGYTF. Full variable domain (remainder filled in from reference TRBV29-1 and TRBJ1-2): SAVISQKPSRDICQRGTSLTIQCQVDSQVTMMFWYRQQPGQSLTLIATANQGSEATYESGFVIDKFPISRPNLTFSTLTVSNMSPEDSSIYLCSVEALQQTYGYTFGSGTRLTVV.

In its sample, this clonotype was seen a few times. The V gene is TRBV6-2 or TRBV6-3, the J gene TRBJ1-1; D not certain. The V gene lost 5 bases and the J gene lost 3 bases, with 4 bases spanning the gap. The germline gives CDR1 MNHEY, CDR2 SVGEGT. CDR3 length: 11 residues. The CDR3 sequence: CASSHDTEAFF. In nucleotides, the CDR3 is TGTGCCAGCAGTCATGACACTGAAGCTTTCTTT.

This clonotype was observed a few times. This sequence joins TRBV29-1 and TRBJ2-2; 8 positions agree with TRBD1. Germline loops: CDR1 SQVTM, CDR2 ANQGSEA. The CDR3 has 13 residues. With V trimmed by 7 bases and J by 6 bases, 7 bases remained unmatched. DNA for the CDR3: TGCAGCGCCAGGACAGGGCTTTCCGGGGAGCTGTTTTTT. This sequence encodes CSARTGLSGELFF.

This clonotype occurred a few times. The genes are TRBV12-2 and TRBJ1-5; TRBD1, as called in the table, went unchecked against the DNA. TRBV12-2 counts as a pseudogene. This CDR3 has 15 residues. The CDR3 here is CASRLEGTGFQPQHF. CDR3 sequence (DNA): TGTGCAAGTCGCTTAGAGGGGACAGGGTTTCAGCCCCAGCATTTT.

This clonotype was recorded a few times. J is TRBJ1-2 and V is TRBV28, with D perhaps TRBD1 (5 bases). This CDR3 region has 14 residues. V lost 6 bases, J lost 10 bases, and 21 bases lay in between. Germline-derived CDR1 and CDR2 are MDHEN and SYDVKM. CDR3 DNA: TGTGCCAGCAGGGCACTCAGGGAGGGAGCAGACTACACCTTC. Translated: CASRALREGADYTF.

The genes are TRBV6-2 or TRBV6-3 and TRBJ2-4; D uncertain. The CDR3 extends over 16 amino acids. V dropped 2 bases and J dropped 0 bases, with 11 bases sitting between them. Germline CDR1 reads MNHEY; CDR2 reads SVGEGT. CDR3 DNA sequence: TGTGCCAGCAGTTACAATCCGGTTCTAGCCAAAAACATTCAGTACTTC. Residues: CASSYNPVLAKNIQYF.

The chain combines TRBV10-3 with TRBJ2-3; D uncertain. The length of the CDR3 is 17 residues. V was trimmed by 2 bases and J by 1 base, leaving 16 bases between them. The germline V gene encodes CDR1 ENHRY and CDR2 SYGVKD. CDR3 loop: CAISEVSRNPRTDTQYF. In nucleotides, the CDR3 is TGTGCCATCAGTGAGGTTTCCCGGAACCCACGCACAGATACGCAGTATTTT.

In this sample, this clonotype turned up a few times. The CDR3 nucleotides are TGTGCCAGCAGCCTCAACACCCCGAACACTGAAGCTTTCTTT. Translated: CASSLNTPNTEAFF. The chain joins TRBV14 to TRBJ1-1; D is undetermined. The CDR3 length is 14 residues. CDR1 is SGHDN, CDR2 FVKESK, per germline. The V gene lost 4 bases and the J gene lost 1 base, with 10 bases spanning the gap.

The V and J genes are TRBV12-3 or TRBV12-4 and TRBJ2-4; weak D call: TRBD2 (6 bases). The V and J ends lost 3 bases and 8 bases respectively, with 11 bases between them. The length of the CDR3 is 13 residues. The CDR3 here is CASSFRTGDIQYF. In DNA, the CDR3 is TGTGCCAGCAGTTTTCGAACGGGGGACATTCAGTACTTC.

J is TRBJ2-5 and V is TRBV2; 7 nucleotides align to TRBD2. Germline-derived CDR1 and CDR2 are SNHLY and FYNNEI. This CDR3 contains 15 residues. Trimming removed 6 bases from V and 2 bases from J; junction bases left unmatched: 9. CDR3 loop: CASRGGVLPQETQYF. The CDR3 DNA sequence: TGTGCCAGCAGGGGAGGGGTCTTACCTCAAGAGACCCAGTACTTC.

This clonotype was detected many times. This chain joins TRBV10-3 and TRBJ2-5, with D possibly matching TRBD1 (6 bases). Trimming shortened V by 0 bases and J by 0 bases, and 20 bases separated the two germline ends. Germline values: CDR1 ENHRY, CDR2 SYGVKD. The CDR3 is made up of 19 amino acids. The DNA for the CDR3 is TGTGCCATCAGTGAGTCAAGGAAACAGGGCGAATCGTACCAAGAGACCCAGTACTTC. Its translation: CAISESRKQGESYQETQYF.

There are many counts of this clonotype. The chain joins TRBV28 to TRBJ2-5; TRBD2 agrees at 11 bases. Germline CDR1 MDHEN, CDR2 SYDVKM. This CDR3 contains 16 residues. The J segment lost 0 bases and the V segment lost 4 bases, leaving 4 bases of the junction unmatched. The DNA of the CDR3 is TGTGCCAGCAGTTCCGGGACTAGCGGTTACCAAGAGACCCAGTACTTC. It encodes CASSSGTSGYQETQYF.

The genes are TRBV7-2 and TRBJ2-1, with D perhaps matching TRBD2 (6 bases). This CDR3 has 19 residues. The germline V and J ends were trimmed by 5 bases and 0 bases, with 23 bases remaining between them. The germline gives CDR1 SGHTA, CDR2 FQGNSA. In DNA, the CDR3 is TGTGCCAGCAGCCGCGACAATTTGCGGGAAAGGAGCTCCTACAATGAGCAGTTCTTC. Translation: CASSRDNLRERSSYNEQFF.

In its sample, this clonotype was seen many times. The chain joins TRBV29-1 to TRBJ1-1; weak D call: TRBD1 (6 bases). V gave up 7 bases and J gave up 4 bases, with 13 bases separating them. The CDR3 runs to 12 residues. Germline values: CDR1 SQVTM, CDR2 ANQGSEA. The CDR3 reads CSAGGAGTEAFF. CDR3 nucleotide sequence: TGCAGCGCTGGGGGGGCAGGCACTGAAGCTTTCTTT.

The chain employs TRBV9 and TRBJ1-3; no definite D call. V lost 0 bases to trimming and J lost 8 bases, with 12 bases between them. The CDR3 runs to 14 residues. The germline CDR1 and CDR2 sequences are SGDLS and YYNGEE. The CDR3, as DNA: TGTGCCAGCAGCGTAGCCGTTGTTCGGGACACCATATATTTT. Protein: CASSVAVVRDTIYF.